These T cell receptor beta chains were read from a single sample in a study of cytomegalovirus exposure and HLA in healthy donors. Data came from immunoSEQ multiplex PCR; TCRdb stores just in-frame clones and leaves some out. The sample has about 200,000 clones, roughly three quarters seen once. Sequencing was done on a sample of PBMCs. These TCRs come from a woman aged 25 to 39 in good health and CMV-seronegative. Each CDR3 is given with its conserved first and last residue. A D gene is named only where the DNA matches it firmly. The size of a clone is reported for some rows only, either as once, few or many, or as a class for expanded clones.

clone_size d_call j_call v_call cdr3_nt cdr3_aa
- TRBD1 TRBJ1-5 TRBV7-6 TGTGCCAGCAATACCCAGGGGGTTAGCAATCAGCCCCAGCATTTT CASNTQGVSNQPQHF
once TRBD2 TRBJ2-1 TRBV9 TGTGCCAGCAGCCTAAGCGGGGCGGGAGGGCCGAAGAATGAGCAGTTCTTC CASSLSGAGGPKNEQFF
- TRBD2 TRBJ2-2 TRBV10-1 TGCGCCAGCAGAGACGGGACTAGTCGGGACACCGGGGAGCTGTTTTTT CASRDGTSRDTGELFF
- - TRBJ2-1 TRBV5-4 TGTGCCAGCAGCTTGGGACTCCCGATGGGTTACAATGAGCAGTTCTTC CASSLGLPMGYNEQFF
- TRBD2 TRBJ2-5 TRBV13 TGTGCCAGCAGCGCTCTAGCGGGAGGTTTGGGGGAGACCCAGTACTTC CASSALAGGLGETQYF
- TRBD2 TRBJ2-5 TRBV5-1 TGCGCCAGCAGCTTGGCCGTCACTAGCGGGGGAATACAAGAGACCCAGTACTTC CASSLAVTSGGIQETQYF
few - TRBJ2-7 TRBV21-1 TGTGCCAGCAGCAAGAGGGACAGAACCTACGAGCAGTACTTC CASSKRDRTYEQYF
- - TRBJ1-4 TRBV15 TGTGCCACCAGCAGAGGAGAGCAACCCGAAAAACTGTTTTTT CATSRGEQPEKLFF
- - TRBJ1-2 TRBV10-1 TGCGCCAGCAGTGAACAGGGTGGCTATGGCTACACCTTC CASSEQGGYGYTF
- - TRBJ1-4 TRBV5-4 TGTGCCAGCAGCTCCACCCTGGGGCCTCGGGAAAAACTGTTTTTT CASSSTLGPREKLFF
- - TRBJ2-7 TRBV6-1 TGTGCCAGCAGTGGAGGCCGGGGCTACGAGCAGTACTTC CASSGGRGYEQYF
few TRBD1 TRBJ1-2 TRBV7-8 TGTGCCAGCAGCTTAGCCCCCGGGACAGACTATGGCTACACCTTC CASSLAPGTDYGYTF
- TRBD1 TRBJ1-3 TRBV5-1 TGCGCCAGCAGCCCTCAGGGGGGAGACACCATATATTTT CASSPQGGDTIYF
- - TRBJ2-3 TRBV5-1 TGCGCCAGCAGCTTGGCTAAGACGACAGTCCCAGATACGCAGTATTTT CASSLAKTTVPDTQYF
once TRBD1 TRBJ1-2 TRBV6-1 TGTGCCGGATCGGACAGGGCGTCCGCTAACTATGGCTACACCTTC CAGSDRASANYGYTF
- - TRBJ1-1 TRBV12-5 TGTGCTAGTGGAGAAGACTTACAGGCCCCCAACACTGAAGCTTTCTTT CASGEDLQAPNTEAFF
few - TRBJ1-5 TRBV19 TGTGCCAGTACCCCTGGCAGCAACCCTCGGGATCAGCCCCAGCATTTT CASTPGSNPRDQPQHF
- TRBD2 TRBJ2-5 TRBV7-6 TGTGCCAGCAGCATGGGACTAGCGGGGGGGGAAGGAGAGACCCAGTACTTC CASSMGLAGGEGETQYF
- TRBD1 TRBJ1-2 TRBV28 TGTGCCAGCAGTAGGACAGGAAACTATGGCTACACCTTC CASSRTGNYGYTF
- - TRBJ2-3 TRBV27 TGTGCCAGCAGTTTAGGGTGGGGCGAAAGCACAGATACGCAGTATTTT CASSLGWGESTDTQYF
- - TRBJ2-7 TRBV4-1 TGCGCCAGCAGCCCCCGTTGGGCCGAGTCTCTTTACGAGCAGTACTTC CASSPRWAESLYEQYF
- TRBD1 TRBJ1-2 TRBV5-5 TGTGCCAGCAGCCTACAGGGGGCCCCCCTGGATGGCTACACCTTC CASSLQGAPLDGYTF
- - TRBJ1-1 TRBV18 TGTGCCAGCTCACCTCCAGGGGCCTCCACTGAAGCTTTCTTT CASSPPGASTEAFF
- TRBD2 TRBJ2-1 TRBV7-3 TGTGCCAGCAGCTTAGCGGGGGGGCCCGATGAGCAGTTCTTC CASSLAGGPDEQFF
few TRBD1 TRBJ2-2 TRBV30 TGTGCCTGGAGTGTAAAGGACTCGAGGGGGCGCACCGGGGAGCTGTTTTTT CAWSVKDSRGRTGELFF
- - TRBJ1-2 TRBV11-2 TGTGCCAGCAGCTTAGGTCGGGAGAACTATGGCTACACCTTC CASSLGRENYGYTF
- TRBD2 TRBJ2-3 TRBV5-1 TGCGCCAGCAGCTCTAGCGGGAGCAACGCAGATACGCAGTATTTT CASSSSGSNADTQYF
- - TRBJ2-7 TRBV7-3 TGTGCCAGCAGCCTAGGCGGGGAATCCTACGAGCAGTACTTC CASSLGGESYEQYF
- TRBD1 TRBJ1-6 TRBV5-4 TGTGCCAGCAGCCGACTACAGGGGGCTAAGAATTCACCCCTCCACTTT CASSRLQGAKNSPLHF
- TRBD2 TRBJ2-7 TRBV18 TGTGCCAGCTCACCACGGCTAGCGGGGTCTCTCGCCTACGAGCAGTACTTC CASSPRLAGSLAYEQYF
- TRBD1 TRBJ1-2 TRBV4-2 TGTGCCAGCAGCCAAGATGGGACAGGGGGCTCGGCTGGCTACACCTTC CASSQDGTGGSAGYTF
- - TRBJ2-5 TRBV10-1 TGCGCCAGCAGTGAGTTTAGGGCCGCGGGTAGGGAGACCCAGTACTTC CASSEFRAAGRETQYF
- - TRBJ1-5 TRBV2 TGTGCCAGCAGTAGACTCAATAGCAATCAGCCCCAGCATTTT CASSRLNSNQPQHF
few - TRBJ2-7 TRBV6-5 TGTGCCAGCAGACGACACTACGAGCAGTACTTC CASRRHYEQYF
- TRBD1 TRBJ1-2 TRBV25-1 TGTGCCAGCAGTGATACAGGGGCGAACTATGGCTACACCTTC CASSDTGANYGYTF
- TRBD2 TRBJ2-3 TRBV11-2 TGTGCCAGCAGCCAGACTAGCGGGGGGGCCACAGATACGCAGTATTTT CASSQTSGGATDTQYF
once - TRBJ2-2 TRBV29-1 TGCAGCGTTGCATCAGTTTACACCGGGGAGCTGTTTTTT CSVASVYTGELFF
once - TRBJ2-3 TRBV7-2 TGTGCCAGCAGCTTTCTTGGGGGCCCCACAGATACGCAGTATTTT CASSFLGGPTDTQYF
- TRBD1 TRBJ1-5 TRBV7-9 TGTGCCAGCGGGACAGGGGACTCCGATCAGCCCCAGCATTTT CASGTGDSDQPQHF
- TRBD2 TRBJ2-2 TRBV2 TGTGCCAGCAGTGAACCGGGACTAGCCAAGAACACCGGGGAGCTGTTTTTT CASSEPGLAKNTGELFF
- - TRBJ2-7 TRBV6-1 TGTGCCAGCTACGAAAGGGGGGGAACCTACGAGCAGTACTTC CASYERGGTYEQYF
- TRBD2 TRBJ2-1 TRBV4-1 TGCGCCAGCAGCCATGGACTAGCGGGAGTAATTTACAATGAGCAGTTCTTC CASSHGLAGVIYNEQFF
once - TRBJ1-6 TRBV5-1 TGCGCCAGCAGCTTGTATGGGGGCGCGTATAATTCACCCCTCCACTTT CASSLYGGAYNSPLHF
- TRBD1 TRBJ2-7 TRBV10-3 TGTGCCATCAGTGAGTCGGGACAGGGGGCCTTATCCTACGAGCAGTACTTC CAISESGQGALSYEQYF
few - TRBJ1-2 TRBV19 TGTGCCAGTACTTCCGTCGGCAGCTTGGCGGCTAACTATGGCTACACCTTC CASTSVGSLAANYGYTF
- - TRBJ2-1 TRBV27 TGTGCCAGCAGTTTATCCAGGATTTACAATGAGCAGTTCTTC CASSLSRIYNEQFF
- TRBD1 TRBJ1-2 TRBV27 TGTGCCAGCAGCCACGGACAGGGCTATGGCTACACCTTC CASSHGQGYGYTF
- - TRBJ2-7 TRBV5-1 TGCGCCAGCAGCGCCGGGGACGAGCAGTACTTC CASSAGDEQYF
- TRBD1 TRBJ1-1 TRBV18 TGTGCCAGCTCACAGGACAGGAGTTACACTGAAGCTTTCTTT CASSQDRSYTEAFF
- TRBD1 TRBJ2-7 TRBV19 TGTGCCAGTAGTTCTCCGGGACAGCCAGCCTACGAGCAGTACTTC CASSSPGQPAYEQYF
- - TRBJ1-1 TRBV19 TGTGCCAGTAGTTGGCCGGGGGATCGGACTGAAGCTTTCTTT CASSWPGDRTEAFF
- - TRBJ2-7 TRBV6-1 TGTGCCAGCTCTCAGGCAACAGGGATTTACGAGCAGTACTTC CASSQATGIYEQYF
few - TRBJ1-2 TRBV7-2 TGTGCCAGCAGCTTAACAGGAGCTGTGCATGGCTACACCTTC CASSLTGAVHGYTF
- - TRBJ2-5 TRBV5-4 TGTGCCACCCAGCGGGCGTACCAAGAGACCCAGTACTTC CATQRAYQETQYF
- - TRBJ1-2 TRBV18 TGTGCCAGCTCACCCCTGCGGGATCTCAACTATGGCTACACCTTC CASSPLRDLNYGYTF
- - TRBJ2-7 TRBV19 TGTGCCAGTAGGCATATCGACAGCTACGAGCAGTACTTC CASRHIDSYEQYF
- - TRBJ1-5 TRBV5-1 TGCGCCAGCAGCTTGGGGATCACAGGTCAGCCCCAGCATTTT CASSLGITGQPQHF
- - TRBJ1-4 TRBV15 TGTGCCACCAGCGGAGCAGGGATTTGGGAAAAACTGTTTTTT CATSGAGIWEKLFF
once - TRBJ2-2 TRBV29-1 TGCAGCGTTGAAGCGCCGGGGATTGGCACCGGGGAGCTGTTTTTT CSVEAPGIGTGELFF
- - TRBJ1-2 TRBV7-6 TGTGCCAGCAGCTTATTGGGGCAGCGTGGCATTAACGGCTACACCTTC CASSLLGQRGINGYTF